These T cell receptor beta chains were read from a single sample in a study of low-dose radiotherapy and immunotherapy resistance in tumors. In TCRdb, the reads were re-called with MiXCR into one record per CDR3 protein. The sample consists of roughly 50,000 distinct CDR3 sequences, around a third of them appearing once. Sequenced material: PBMCs, taken after low-dose radiotherapy plus immunotherapy. The receptors were gathered from a male donor with rectosigmoid adenocarcinoma. CDR3s include the opening cysteine and the closing phenylalanine or tryptophan. The D gene is left open where the match is weak. The size field is filled for only some rows; it gives once, few, many or a size class.

-	TRBV6-1	-	TRBJ1-5	TGTGCCAGCACAAACGGGGGCGCCGCTAGCAATCAGCCCCAGCATTTT	CASTNGGAASNQPQHF
-	TRBV20-1	many	TRBJ2-5	TGCAGTCCACAGGGGAGGAGAGGTGGAGAGACCCAGTACTTC	CSPQGRRGGETQYF
TRBD2	TRBV4-3	many	TRBJ2-3	TGCGCCAGCAGCCAGTTACTAGCGGGAAAGGCAGATACGCAGTATTTT	CASSQLLAGKADTQYF
TRBD1	TRBV20-1	-	TRBJ2-3	TGCAGTGCTCGACCTAGGACAGGGGGTAGAACAGATACGCAGTATTTT	CSARPRTGGRTDTQYF
-	TRBV28	few	TRBJ2-5	TGTGCCAGCAGTTTACCACAGGGCGGGCAAGAGACCCAGTACTTC	CASSLPQGGQETQYF
-	TRBV15	many	TRBJ2-1	TGTGCCACCAGCAGAGATCTTTTGGATGAGCAGTTCTTC	CATSRDLLDEQFF
-	TRBV11-2	-	TRBJ2-7	TGTGCCAGCACCACCACTTTTGGGGGCTACGAGCAGTACTTC	CASTTTFGGYEQYF
-	TRBV28	many	TRBJ1-2	TGTGCCAGCAGTTTAAAGCGGCACAGCCATCCCTACACCTTC	CASSLKRHSHPYTF
-	TRBV28	-	TRBJ2-7	TGTGCCAGCAGACAAAGCTCCTACGAGCAGTACTTC	CASRQSSYEQYF
-	TRBV29-1	many	TRBJ1-4	TGCAGCGCCGGGGTGTACCCAGGTGAAAAACTGTTTTTT	CSAGVYPGEKLFF
-	TRBV7-2	many	TRBJ2-3	TGTGCCAGCAGCTCCTTGGACTTACCAAATACGCAGTATTTT	CASSSLDLPNTQYF
-	TRBV27	many	TRBJ2-3	TGTGCCACCAGTGACCTCAACCGCGGGGCAGATACGCAGTATTTT	CATSDLNRGADTQYF
-	TRBV10-3	-	TRBJ2-2	TGTGCCACTAAGTCCACGGCGGACACCGGGGAGCTGTTTTTT	CATKSTADTGELFF
-	TRBV28	-	TRBJ2-7	TGTGCCAGCAGGACGGGTGGGGGGACGGGCTCCTACGAGCAGTACTTC	CASRTGGGTGSYEQYF
-	TRBV6-2/TRBV6-3	-	TRBJ1-2	TGTGCCAGCAGGGCTACAGGGTTCTATGGCTACACCTTC	CASRATGFYGYTF
-	TRBV18	-	TRBJ2-7	TGTGCCAGCGGAGAGGGCCGAATAACCTACGAGCAGTACTTC	CASGEGRITYEQYF